This TCR beta chain stems from a study of T cells in Graves' hyperthyroidism and ophthalmopathy. This clonotype came up many times. The germline V gene encodes CDR1 SGHAT and CDR2 FQNNGV. J gave up 3 bases and V 5 bases, and 9 bases lay outside the gene matches. The CDR3 is made up of 15 amino acids. Amplified regions were TCR beta CDR3 sequences from RNA transcripts. Primed by the HTBI set, a first-round RT-PCR was run on the TCR CDR3. TCRdb called the multiplex PCR reads again in MiXCR, with one record for every CDR3 protein. This sample has fewer than 500,000 distinct CDR3 sequences, with roughly 14% found just once.

The receptor was isolated from a man younger than 35 with Graves' ophthalmopathy. The sequencing sample was made of blood. The chain couples TRBV11-2 to TRBJ2-7; the match to TRBD2 covers 8 bases. This CDR3 is CASSLTSGAIYEQYF. CDR3 sequence (DNA): TGTGCCAGCAGCCTAACTAGCGGAGCGATCTACGAGCAGTACTTC.